The 20 T cell receptor beta chains reported below all come from one sample, sequenced in a study of T cell changes during pregnancy in multiple sclerosis. The table came from immunoSEQ multiplex PCR; TCRdb's copy has only in-frame clones and leaves some out. The table has around 60,000 clones, 70% to 90% seen once; the top ten hold under 2%. The material was peripheral blood, obtained in the first trimester of pregnancy. The receptors originated from a female donor with multiple sclerosis, enrolled in a pregnancy study.

The chain couples TRBV21-1 to TRBJ2-7; the D call of TRBD1 is as the table states it, not checked on the DNA. TRBV21-1 has pseudogene status. This CDR3 contains 17 residues. The CDR3 loop is CASSQRTGGFFSYEQYF. The DNA for the CDR3 is TGTGCCAGCAGCCAGCGGACAGGGGGCTTTTTCTCCTACGAGCAGTACTTC.

The chain uses TRBV12-5 and TRBJ1-5, with D maybe TRBD1 (6 bases). In germline, CDR1 is LGHNT, CDR2 FRNRAP. Trimming shortened V by 6 bases and J by 4 bases, and 19 bases separated the two germline ends. The CDR3 runs to 16 residues. The CDR3 is CASGAGAPLLNQPQHF. The CDR3 nucleotides read TGTGCTAGTGGCGCAGGGGCGCCCCTATTAAATCAGCCCCAGCATTTT.

There are a few counts of this clone. This sequence joins TRBV5-1 and TRBJ1-5; D call uncertain. V lost 2 bases, J lost 3 bases, and 12 bases lay in between. CDR1 SGHRS and CDR2 YFSETQ come from the germline V gene. The CDR3 spans 15 residues. This CDR3 is CASSLSGMNNQPQHF. The DNA of the CDR3 is TGCGCCAGCAGCTTATCGGGGATGAACAATCAGCCCCAGCATTTT. Supplemented by reference TRBV5-1 and TRBJ1-5, the full variable domain reads KAGVTQTPRYLIKTRGQQVTLSCSPISGHRSVSWYQQTPGQGLQFLFEYFSETQRNKGNFPGRFSGRQFSNSRSEMNVSTLELGDSALYLCASSLSGMNNQPQHFGDGTRLSIL.

V gene TRBV28 combines with J gene TRBJ2-3; 14 bases are a match to TRBD2. Germline lookup yields CDR1 MDHEN and CDR2 SYDVKM. The CDR3 totals 17 residues. The V segment lost 5 bases and the J segment 1 base; nucleotides outside the gene matches: 5. The CDR3 sequence is CASSEGLAGAGTDTQYF. In DNA, the CDR3 is TGTGCCAGCAGTGAGGGACTAGCGGGAGCGGGCACAGATACGCAGTATTTT. The full variable domain, its missing parts supplied by reference TRBV28 and TRBJ2-3, is DVKVTQSSRYLVKRTGEKVFLECVQDMDHENMFWYRQDPGLGLRLIYFSYDVKMKEKGDIPEGYSVSREKKERFSLILESASTNQTSMYLCASSEGLAGAGTDTQYFGPGTRLTVL.

The V and J genes are TRBV7-9 and TRBJ1-1; a possible D gene is TRBD1 (5 bases). From germline, CDR1 is SEHNR and CDR2 FQNEAQ (reference sequence). The CDR3 length is 12 residues. Trimming left V 7 bases short and J 4 bases short, with 10 bases between. The CDR3 region is CASTGGGTEAFF. Written as DNA, the CDR3 is TGTGCCAGCACCGGGGGAGGCACTGAAGCTTTCTTT.

The chain combines TRBV5-1 with TRBJ2-5; 7 bases fit TRBD2. CDR3 size: 16 residues. Trimming at V came to 4 bases and at J to 0 bases, leaving 9 bases not matched to a gene. The germline V gene encodes CDR1 SGHRS and CDR2 YFSETQ. The CDR3 DNA sequence: TGCGCCAGCAGCCCGCGTATCCTAGCGGACCAAGAGACCCAGTACTTC. This sequence encodes CASSPRILADQETQYF.

The CDR3 nucleotides read TGCGCCAGCAGCTTGGAGTCCTTTGGGCGAGCAGATACGCAGTATTTT. It codes for CASSLESFGRADTQYF. The J gene is TRBJ2-3, the V gene TRBV5-1; D ambiguous. This CDR3 has 16 residues. Trimming pared 0 bases from V and 4 bases from J, leaving 15 bases between. Germline CDR1 SGHRS, CDR2 YFSETQ.

This chain uses TRBV5-6 with TRBJ1-2, with D perhaps matching TRBD1 (5 bases). The CDR3 runs to 13 residues. The germline CDR1 and CDR2 sequences are SGHDT and YYEEEE. The V gene lost 5 bases and the J gene lost 1 base, with 9 bases spanning the gap. This CDR3 reads CASRAGLNYGYTF. CDR3 sequence (DNA): TGTGCCAGCAGGGCGGGACTTAACTATGGCTACACCTTC.

This sequence joins TRBV4-1 and TRBJ2-1; TRBD1 agrees at 7 bases. The CDR3 length is 15 residues. Losses at the gene ends were 2 bases for V and 4 bases for J; bases not matched to a gene: 5. Germline-derived CDR1 and CDR2 are MGHRA and YSYEKL. Here the CDR3 DNA reads TGCGCCAGCAGCCAACCGGGACAGTCTTACAATGAGCAGTTCTTC. As protein: CASSQPGQSYNEQFF.

The chain has TRBV6-1 and TRBJ1-3, with 9 bases aligning to TRBD1. CDR3 size: 14 residues. The germline V gene encodes CDR1 MNHNS and CDR2 SASEGT. The V segment lost 4 bases and the J segment 4 bases; nucleotides outside the gene matches: 2. Here the CDR3 reads CASSGTGVGNTIYF. The CDR3, as DNA: TGTGCCAGCAGTGGGACAGGGGTCGGAAACACCATATATTTT.

The chain recombines TRBV7-2 with TRBJ2-7; TRBD2 agrees at 9 bases. The CDR3 is 16 amino acids. V shed 5 bases and J 2 bases; nucleotides not matched to a gene: 10. CDR1 and CDR2 from the germline V gene are SGHTA and FQGNSA. CDR3 in DNA: TGTGCCAGCAGCGCACATCTTGGCGGGAGGGCCTACGAGCAGTACTTC. As protein: CASSAHLGGRAYEQYF.

Many counts were recorded for this clone. DNA for the CDR3: TGCGCCAGCAGCCCCGGACAGACTCGATACGAGCAGTACTTC. Translating it yields CASSPGQTRYEQYF. The chain uses TRBV4-1 and TRBJ2-7, with D possibly being TRBD1 (6 bases). CDR1 and CDR2 (germline): MGHRA, YSYEKL. V shed 4 bases and J shed 4 bases, with 14 bases lying between them. The CDR3 totals 14 residues.

The J gene is TRBJ2-7, the V gene TRBV4-1, with TRBD1 identical over 8 bases. CDR3 size: 15 residues. J gave up 4 bases and V 2 bases, and 7 bases lay outside the gene matches. Per the germline V gene, CDR1 is MGHRA and CDR2 is YSYEKL. CDR3 DNA: TGCGCCAGCAGCCAATCAAGCGACAGGGGTTACGAGCAGTACTTC. It yields the protein CASSQSSDRGYEQYF.

CDR3 DNA sequence: TGTGCCAGCAGTGGAGGACTAGCGGGACTCCTGGCGAACACCGGGGAGCTGTTTTTT. Translation gives CASSGGLAGLLANTGELFF. The V call is TRBV2, the J call TRBJ2-2; 12 bases line up with TRBD2. The CDR3 is 19 amino acids. J was trimmed by 0 bases and V by 4 bases; bases with no gene match: 9. The germline gives CDR1 SNHLY, CDR2 FYNNEI.

This chain connects TRBV11-2 to TRBJ1-1, with a weak D call TRBD1 (5 bases). CDR1 is SGHAT, CDR2 FQNNGV, per germline. The CDR3 has 15 amino acids. V was pared by 7 bases and J by 1 base, with 16 bases between. CDR3 loop: CASNHYRKENTEAFF. The CDR3 region has the DNA TGTGCCAGCAACCATTACAGGAAGGAGAACACTGAAGCTTTCTTT.

The J gene is TRBJ1-4, the V gene TRBV7-2; D gene unclear. Germline lookup yields CDR1 SGHTA and CDR2 FQGNSA. CDR3 length: 14 residues. Between the trimmed V and J ends, which lost 3 bases and 5 bases, there was a span of 10 bases. The CDR3 spells CASSFGGLNEKLFF. The CDR3 bases are TGTGCCAGCAGCTTTGGCGGATTAAATGAAAAACTGTTTTTT. Full variable domain (remainder filled in from reference TRBV7-2 and TRBJ1-4): GAGVSQSPSNKVTEKGKDVELRCDPISGHTALYWYRQSLGQGLEFLIYFQGNSAPDKSGLPSDRFSAERTGGSVSTLTIQRTQQEDSAVYLCASSFGGLNEKLFFGSGTQLSVL.

This chain joins TRBV20-1 and TRBJ2-5; D unresolved. V shed 4 bases and J shed 5 bases, with 8 bases lying between them. CDR1 is DFQATT, CDR2 SNEGSKA, per germline (reference sequence). CDR3 size: 11 residues. CDR3 amino acids: CSAIQRETQYF. The CDR3 nucleotides are TGCAGTGCTATTCAGAGGGAGACCCAGTACTTC.

This sequence joins TRBV19 and TRBJ2-7, with 10 bases aligning to TRBD2. There are 15 residues in the CDR3. The trim removed 1 base at V and 5 bases at J, leaving 5 bases unmatched. Per the germline V gene, CDR1 is LNHDA and CDR2 is SQIVND (reference sequence). In DNA, the CDR3 is TGTGCCAGTAGTATAGTAGCGGGAGGATTCAACGAGCAGTACTTC. Translation gives CASSIVAGGFNEQYF.

This chain uses TRBV5-1 with TRBJ2-3; 7 bases line up with TRBD2. The trim removed 0 bases at V and 2 bases at J, leaving 6 bases unmatched. This CDR3 contains 16 residues. Germline values: CDR1 SGHRS, CDR2 YFSETQ. CDR3 residues: CASSLGTGRNTDTQYF. Here the CDR3 DNA reads TGCGCCAGCAGCTTGGGTACCGGGAGGAACACAGATACGCAGTATTTT.

The CDR3 reads CASSSGKGFQPQHF. CDR3 sequence (DNA): TGTGCCAGCAGCTCAGGGAAGGGTTTTCAGCCCCAGCATTTT. This chain links TRBV11-2 with TRBJ1-5; possible D gene TRBD1, 5 bases. Trimming pared 4 bases from V and 6 bases from J, leaving 13 bases between. The CDR3 is 14 amino acids. Germline CDR1 SGHAT, CDR2 FQNNGV.